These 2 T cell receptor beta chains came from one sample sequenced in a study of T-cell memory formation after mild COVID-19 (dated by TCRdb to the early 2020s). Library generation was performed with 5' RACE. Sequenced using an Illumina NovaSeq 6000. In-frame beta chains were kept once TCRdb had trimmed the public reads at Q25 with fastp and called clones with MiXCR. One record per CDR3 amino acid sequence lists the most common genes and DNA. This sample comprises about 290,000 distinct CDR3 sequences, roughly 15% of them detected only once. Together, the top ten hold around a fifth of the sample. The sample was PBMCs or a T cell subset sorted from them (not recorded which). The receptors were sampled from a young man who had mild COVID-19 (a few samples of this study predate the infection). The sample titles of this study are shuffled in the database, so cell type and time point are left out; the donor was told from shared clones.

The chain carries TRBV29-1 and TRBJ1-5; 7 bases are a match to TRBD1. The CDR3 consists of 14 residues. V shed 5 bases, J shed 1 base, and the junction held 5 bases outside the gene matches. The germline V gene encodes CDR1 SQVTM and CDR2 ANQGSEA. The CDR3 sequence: CSVIGQDSNQPQHF. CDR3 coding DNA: TGCAGCGTTATCGGACAGGACAGCAATCAGCCCCAGCATTTT.

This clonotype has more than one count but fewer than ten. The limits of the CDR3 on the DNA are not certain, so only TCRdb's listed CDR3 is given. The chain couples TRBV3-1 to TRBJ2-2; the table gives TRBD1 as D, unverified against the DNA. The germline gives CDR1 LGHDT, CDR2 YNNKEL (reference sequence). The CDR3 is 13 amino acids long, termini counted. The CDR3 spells CASSEQGPGSCFF.